This T cell receptor beta chain was identified in a study of cytomegalovirus exposure and HLA in healthy donors. Study-wide background: Early released data had about 85 million unique TCRs, all coming from HLA-typed donors.

Germline V gene lookup returns CDR1 PRHDT and CDR2 FYEKMQ (reference sequence). The CDR3 spans 15 residues. V was clipped by 4 bases and J by 6 bases; unmatched bases: 6. Study-wide points: One cluster of highly shared sequence variants probably arose as a sequencing artifact.

To note about this clone: What it binds is unknown.

Primers included in the PCR were 60 Vbeta and 13 Jbeta primers. As processed by the authors: Among the unique TCR beta chains that a later analysis counted, about 84 million in all, about 11 million were shared. Profiled with immunoSEQ multiplex PCR; TCRdb holds only in-frame clones, not every one. From that table come the V and J calls and clone size; the DNA was used to work out D and trimming. Its listing shows roughly 84,000 clones. This chain connects TRBV13 to TRBJ2-1; 10 bases map to TRBD1. The sequencing sample was made of PBMCs. This receptor was identified in a man aged 45-65 years in good health and CMV-seronegative. The CDR3, as DNA: TGTGCCAGCAGCTCACCGGGACAGGGGCCCAATGAGCAGTTCTTC. This codes for CASSSPGQGPNEQFF.